Shown below are 27 T cell receptor beta chains from a single sample sequenced in a study of blood T cell repertoires in COVID-19. Profiled with immunoSEQ multiplex PCR; TCRdb holds only in-frame clones, not every one. This sample has around 180,000 clones; 70% to 90% occur once, and the top ten carry approximately 11%. The sequencing sample was made of peripheral blood. These TCRs come from a human donor with active or convalescent COVID-19. The donor label of this sample is uncertain.

The genes are TRBV24-1 and TRBJ2-5; TRBD1 agrees at 10 bases. J lost 4 bases, V lost 4 bases, and 5 bases had no gene match. Germline V lookup: CDR1 KGHDR, CDR2 SFDVKD. The CDR3 contains 15 residues. The CDR3 is CATSEPGQGLETQYF. In DNA, the CDR3 is TGTGCCACCAGTGAACCGGGACAGGGGTTAGAGACCCAGTACTTC.

The genes are TRBV29-1 and TRBJ2-7; 8 bases agree with TRBD1. The CDR3 runs to 14 residues. Per the germline V gene, CDR1 is SQVTM and CDR2 is ANQGSEA. The trim removed 4 bases at V and 4 bases at J, leaving 9 bases unmatched. The CDR3 bases are TGCAGCGTTGTGGGTTCAGGGGGCAAGTACGAGCAGTACTTC. Protein sequence: CSVVGSGGKYEQYF.

This rearrangement joins TRBV19 to TRBJ2-2, with D tentatively TRBD2 (5 bases). The CDR3 has 16 amino acids. Deletions cut 5 bases from V and 0 bases from J, with 13 bases between. Germline CDR1 reads LNHDA; CDR2 reads SQIVND (reference sequence). The CDR3 reads CASSYPAGANTGELFF. CDR3 DNA sequence: TGTGCCAGTAGTTATCCGGCCGGGGCGAACACCGGGGAGCTGTTTTTT.

V usage is TRBV7-9 and J usage is TRBJ2-5; tentatively, D is TRBD2 (6 bases). In germline, CDR1 is SEHNR, CDR2 FQNEAQ (reference sequence). V was trimmed by 6 bases and J by 9 bases, leaving 20 bases between them. CDR3 length: 14 residues. The CDR3 DNA reads as TGTGCCAGCAGATTTTGGAGGGACCCCATGGCCCAGTACTTC. Translation gives CASRFWRDPMAQYF.

The chain is built from TRBV7-6 and TRBJ2-3; D is unclear. The CDR3 consists of 15 residues. Trimming cost V 2 bases and J 0 bases, with 9 bases left between them. Germline values: CDR1 SGHVS, CDR2 FNYEAQ. The CDR3 loop reads CASSLNYYSTDTQYF. CDR3 nucleotides: TGTGCCAGCAGCTTAAATTACTACAGCACAGATACGCAGTATTTT.

The rearrangement links TRBV28 to TRBJ2-7, with 10 bases aligning to TRBD1. V dropped 5 bases and J dropped 1; count of bases not matched to a gene: 5. This CDR3 is built from 15 residues. The germline CDR1 and CDR2 sequences are MDHEN and SYDVKM. The CDR3, as DNA: TGTGCCAGCAGTCCTGACAGGGGGCGGTCCTACGAGCAGTACTTC. Amino acids: CASSPDRGRSYEQYF.

The chain carries TRBV29-1 and TRBJ1-4; possible D gene TRBD1, 6 bases. The CDR3 consists of 15 residues. Germline CDR1 SQVTM, CDR2 ANQGSEA. Trimming shortened V by 3 bases and J by 5 bases, and 16 bases separated the two germline ends. CDR3 DNA sequence: TGCAGCGTTGAGGGGGCTCGGCAGGGAAATGAAAAACTGTTTTTT. Its translation is CSVEGARQGNEKLFF.

The chain carries TRBV7-2 and TRBJ1-4; D remains unclear. Germline assignment: CDR1 SGHTA and CDR2 FQGNSA. The CDR3 sequence is 17 residues long. Between the trimmed V and J ends, which lost 1 base and 8 bases, there was a span of 20 bases. CDR3 protein: CASSLGSGRVLDEKLFF. DNA for the CDR3: TGTGCCAGCAGCTTAGGTAGCGGTCGGGTATTGGACGAAAAACTGTTTTTT.

The genes are TRBV7-3 and TRBJ1-1, with D possibly matching TRBD1 (5 bases). CDR1 and CDR2 (germline): SGHTA, FQGTGA. V was trimmed by 5 bases and J by 4 bases, leaving 11 bases between them. This CDR3 contains 13 residues. CDR3: CASSRGYSTEAFF. CDR3 nucleotide sequence: TGTGCCAGCAGCAGGGGATATAGCACTGAAGCTTTCTTT. The full variable domain, in which reference TRBV7-3 and TRBJ1-1 provide the parts outside the CDR3, is GAGVSQTPSNKVTEKGKYVELRCDPISGHTALYWYRQSLGQGPEFLIYFQGTGAADDSGLPNDRFFAVRPEGSVSTLKIQRTERGDSAVYLCASSRGYSTEAFFGQGTRLTVV.

The V gene is TRBV4-3, the J gene TRBJ2-2; perhaps TRBD1 as D (7 bases). Germline values: CDR1 LGHNA, CDR2 YSLEER. The CDR3 consists of 18 residues. The V and J ends lost 0 bases and 3 bases respectively, with 17 bases between them. This chain's CDR3 is CASSQDRQGGGYTGELFF. CDR3 sequence (DNA): TGCGCCAGCAGCCAAGATCGCCAAGGAGGGGGCTACACCGGGGAGCTGTTTTTT.

The rearrangement uses TRBV7-2 and TRBJ2-7; TRBD1 aligns across 7 bases. V lost 2 bases, J lost 3 bases, and 7 bases stayed unmatched. Looked up from germline, CDR1 is SGHTA and CDR2 is FQGNSA. This CDR3 spans 15 amino acids. The CDR3: CASSLQQGSYYEQYF. The CDR3 nucleotides are TGTGCCAGCAGCTTACAACAGGGGTCCTACTACGAGCAGTACTTC.

The CDR3 DNA reads as TGTGCCAGCAGTTTTGCGGGGGGCCCGGATACGCAGTATTTT. It encodes CASSFAGGPDTQYF. This rearrangement joins TRBV28 to TRBJ2-3; 8 bases match TRBD2. Germline V gene sequence: CDR1 MDHEN, CDR2 SYDVKM. This CDR3 has 14 residues. The V and J ends lost 3 bases and 6 bases, in that order; junction bases with no gene match: 5.

Concerning this clone: No DNA is shown, since the ends of the CDR3 on it are uncertain; the CDR3 is the one TCRdb lists. The sample carries other DNA sequences with the same CDR3. The chain couples TRBV19 to TRBJ2-2; the table's D call, TRBD1, was not checked against the DNA. Including both end residues, the CDR3 is 17 amino acids long. In germline, CDR1 is LNHDA, CDR2 SQIVND (reference sequence). This CDR3 reads CASSIRVVGRGTGELFF.

The rearrangement joins TRBV11-3 to TRBJ1-2, with D hard to call. CDR1 and CDR2 (germline): SGHNT, YENEEA. V lost 6 bases and J 5 bases, leaving 28 bases between the germline ends. This CDR3 region has 18 residues. The CDR3 DNA sequence: TGTGCCAGCAGGGGCGAGTTCGATAGTGCCTCAGGCGCTTATGGCTACACCTTC. It codes for CASRGEFDSASGAYGYTF.

The rearrangement joins TRBV6-1 to TRBJ2-7; D is perhaps TRBD2 (6 bases). This CDR3 spans 16 amino acids. V was clipped by 2 bases and J by 3 bases, with 17 bases between them. In germline, CDR1 is MNHNS, CDR2 SASEGT. The CDR3 loop reads CASSESSLAGLYEQYF. The DNA of the CDR3 is TGTGCCAGCAGTGAATCCTCCTTGGCGGGACTCTACGAGCAGTACTTC.

This clone was picked up one time. This chain's CDR3 is CATSDANEYEQYF. DNA of the CDR3: TGTGCCACCAGTGATGCGAATGAATACGAGCAGTACTTC. The chain couples TRBV24-1 to TRBJ2-7; D remains ambiguous. Germline V CDR1 and CDR2: KGHDR, SFDVKD. The CDR3 contains 13 residues. Trimming cost V 3 bases and J 4 bases, with 9 bases left between them.

The chain is built from TRBV18 and TRBJ2-7, with D unresolved. The germline V gene encodes CDR1 KGHSH and CDR2 LQKENI. V was shortened by 6 bases and J by 0 bases, with 9 bases between the two germline ends. The CDR3 is 13 amino acids. The CDR3 region is CASSTYSSYEQYF. CDR3 DNA: TGTGCCAGCTCCACCTATAGCTCCTACGAGCAGTACTTC.

The gene calls are TRBV19 and TRBJ1-2, with TRBD1 as a possible D gene (6 bases). The CDR3 totals 16 residues. The germline gives CDR1 LNHDA, CDR2 SQIVND (reference sequence). V dropped 5 bases and J dropped 3 bases, with 19 bases sitting between them. CDR3 protein: CASSAKTGPSDYGYTF. CDR3 DNA: TGTGCCAGTAGTGCGAAGACAGGACCCTCCGACTATGGCTACACCTTC.

This chain links TRBV30 with TRBJ2-7; D may be TRBD2 (6 bases). Trimming cost V 1 base and J 6 bases, with 13 bases left between them. CDR1 is GTSNPN and CDR2 is SVGIG in the germline V gene (reference sequence). The CDR3 has 13 residues. This CDR3 reads CAWSDGSGTEQYF. CDR3 bases: TGTGCCTGGAGTGACGGGAGCGGTACCGAGCAGTACTTC.

V is TRBV12-3 or TRBV12-4 and J is TRBJ1-2, with D possibly matching TRBD1 (5 bases). Trimming stripped 2 bases from V and 4 bases from J, with 8 bases between. CDR3 size: 13 residues. CDR3 nucleotide sequence: TGTGCCAGCAGTTTACAGGGCGCCTATGGCTACACCTTC. Its protein product is CASSLQGAYGYTF.

This clone was observed a single time. The V call is TRBV30, the J call TRBJ1-2, with D perhaps TRBD1 (6 bases). The CDR3 length is 14 residues. The germline gives CDR1 GTSNPN, CDR2 SVGIG (reference sequence). Trimming stripped 0 bases from V and 8 bases from J, with 16 bases between. CDR3 loop: CAWSVRLTGQGYTF. Written as DNA, the CDR3 is TGTGCCTGGAGTGTACGTTTGACAGGACAGGGCTACACCTTC.

This rearrangement joins TRBV3-1 (or the pseudogene TRBV3-2) to TRBJ2-2, with 15 bases aligning to TRBD2. There are 16 residues in the CDR3. J was trimmed by 5 bases and V by 4 bases; bases with no gene match: 2. Germline loops: CDR1 LGHDT, CDR2 YNNKEL (reference sequence). This chain's CDR3 is CASSPGTSGGTGELFF. The CDR3 bases are TGTGCCAGCAGCCCAGGGACTAGCGGGGGGACCGGGGAGCTGTTTTTT.

This clone has more than one count but fewer than ten. The chain has TRBV3-1 (or the pseudogene TRBV3-2) and TRBJ1-6; D gene unclear. This CDR3 has 15 amino acids. Germline assignment: CDR1 LGHDT and CDR2 YNNKEL (reference sequence). The germline V and J ends were trimmed by 11 bases and 7 bases, with 21 bases remaining between them. The CDR3 is CASKGSPFGNSPLHF. CDR3 bases: TGTGCCTCAAAAGGGAGTCCCTTCGGGAATTCACCCCTCCACTTT.

This chain links TRBV5-4 with TRBJ2-3, with a possible D match to TRBD2 (6 bases). The CDR3 covers 16 residues. In germline, CDR1 is SGHNT, CDR2 YYREEE (reference sequence). Trimming cost V 3 bases and J 5 bases, with 19 bases left between them. CDR3 sequence (DNA): TGTGCCAGCAGCTCGAAGGACTACGGTTTAGGAGATACGCAGTATTTT. Amino acid sequence: CASSSKDYGLGDTQYF.

The gene calls are TRBV5-4 and TRBJ1-2, with TRBD1 matching 9 bases. Trimming at V came to 3 bases and at J to 6 bases, leaving 6 bases not matched to a gene. CDR3 length equals 14 residues. Germline values: CDR1 SGHNT, CDR2 YYREEE (reference sequence). The CDR3 nucleotides read TGTGCCAGCAGCTACCTAGGACAGGGGAATGGCTACACCTTC. This encodes CASSYLGQGNGYTF.

V is TRBV5-1 and J is TRBJ2-2; D not certain. The CDR3 loop spans 15 amino acids. Germline CDR1 and CDR2: SGHRS and YFSETQ. With 5 bases removed from V and 1 base from J, the gap between germline ends came to 12 bases. CDR3 bases: TGCGCCAGCAGTCCCGGGTCCATGAACACCGGGGAGCTGTTTTTT. Translated: CASSPGSMNTGELFF.

The chain links TRBV5-1 to TRBJ2-1, with D maybe TRBD1 (5 bases). The CDR3 has 17 residues. With 0 bases removed from V and 0 bases from J, the gap between germline ends came to 13 bases. CDR1 is SGHRS and CDR2 is YFSETQ in the germline V gene. Here the CDR3 reads CASSLGTGPISYNEQFF. DNA of the CDR3: TGCGCCAGCAGCTTGGGTACAGGCCCCATCTCCTACAATGAGCAGTTCTTC.